This T cell receptor beta chain comes out of a study of T cells in tumors after PD-1 blockade. This clone was observed once. Clones were sequenced by immunoSEQ multiplex PCR, and TCRdb holds only the in-frame ones, with some missing. This sample has fewer than 40,000 clones; 73% occur once, and the top ten carry around 43%. This CDR3 has 14 residues. With V trimmed by 5 bases and J by 5 bases, 6 bases remained unmatched. The germline gives CDR1 MDHEN, CDR2 SYDVKM. This sequence was found in a human donor with basal cell carcinoma. V is TRBV28 and J is TRBJ2-5; 9 bases align to TRBD1. This specimen was PBMCs, taken after anti-PD-1 treatment. The CDR3 nucleotides are TGTGCCAGCAGTCACGACAGGGGGGGGGAGACCCAGTACTTC. Encoded protein: CASSHDRGGETQYF.